This TCR beta chain is from a study of shared clonotypes between healthy human individuals. Only in-frame clones appear in the TCRdb table, and some are missing; sequencing was by immunoSEQ multiplex PCR. The sample carries 2 million to 3 million clones, roughly 93% recorded once. Turning to this clone: The same CDR3 also results from other DNA sequences found in this sample.

The CDR3 contains 15 residues. Germline V CDR1 and CDR2: SGHTA, FQGNSA. V was pared by 0 bases and J by 0 bases, with 6 bases between. The CD4+ fraction was divided into a CD45RA+ naive subset and a CD45RA-negative memory subset. The sample was naive CD4+ T cells from PBMCs. As to subset: CD45RA+ positively selected. The chain has TRBV7-2 and TRBJ2-1; D gene ambiguous. The sequence was collected from a man aged 18 to 35 in good health. Some clones in this sample may be carry-over from other donors' samples. The DNA for the CDR3 is TGTGCCAGCAGCTTAGCGGGAAGCTCCTACAATGAGCAGTTCTTC. Its translation is CASSLAGSSYNEQFF. The full variable domain, completed using reference TRBV7-2 and TRBJ2-1, is GAGVSQSPSNKVTEKGKDVELRCDPISGHTALYWYRQSLGQGLEFLIYFQGNSAPDKSGLPSDRFSAERTGGSVSTLTIQRTQQEDSAVYLCASSLAGSSYNEQFFGPGTRLTVL.